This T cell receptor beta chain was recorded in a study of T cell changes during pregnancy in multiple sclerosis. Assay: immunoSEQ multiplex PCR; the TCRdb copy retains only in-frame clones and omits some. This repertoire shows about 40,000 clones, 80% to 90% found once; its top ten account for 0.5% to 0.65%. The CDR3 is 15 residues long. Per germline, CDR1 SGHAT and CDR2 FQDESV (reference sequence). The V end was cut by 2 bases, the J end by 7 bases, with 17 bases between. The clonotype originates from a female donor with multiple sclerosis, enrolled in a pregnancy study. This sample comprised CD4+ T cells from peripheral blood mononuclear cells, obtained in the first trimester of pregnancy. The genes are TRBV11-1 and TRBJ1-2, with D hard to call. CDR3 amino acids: CASSLMADFASGYTF. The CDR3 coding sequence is TGTGCCAGCAGCTTAATGGCAGACTTTGCTAGTGGCTACACCTTC.